A selection of T cell receptor beta chains follows, all from one sample in a study of blood T cells in healthy people across ages. MiXCR was run by TCRdb on the 5' RACE reads, yielding one entry per CDR3 protein. The repertoire holds about 720,000 distinct CDR3 sequences, with 20% to 25% as singletons. Sequencing was done on a sample of blood. The receptors here all came from a man between 65 and 80 years old in good health. CDR3s include the opening cysteine and the closing phenylalanine or tryptophan. A D gene is named only where the DNA matches it firmly. Clone sizes are given selectively: once, few, many, or a class where the clone is expanded.

V gene: TRBV11-2; J gene: TRBJ2-1; CDR3 length: 15; D gene: NA; clone size: NA; CDR3 protein: CASSLGYRSYNEQFF; CDR3 DNA: TGTGCCAGCAGCTTAGGTTACAGGTCCTACAATGAGCAGTTCTTC
V gene: TRBV12-3/TRBV12-4; J gene: TRBJ1-2; CDR3 length: 13; D gene: TRBD1; clone size: many; CDR3 protein: CASSLDRGYGYTF; CDR3 DNA: TGTGCCAGCAGCTTGGACAGGGGCTATGGCTACACCTTC
V gene: TRBV29-1; J gene: TRBJ1-1; CDR3 length: 13; D gene: TRBD1; clone size: NA; CDR3 protein: CSVEEGQGTEAFF; CDR3 DNA: TGCAGCGTTGAAGAAGGACAGGGCACTGAAGCTTTCTTT
V gene: TRBV11-2; J gene: TRBJ2-5; CDR3 length: 14; D gene: NA; clone size: NA; CDR3 protein: CASSAMGVPKTQYF; CDR3 DNA: TGTGCCAGCAGTGCCATGGGGGTGCCGAAGACCCAGTACTTC
V gene: TRBV5-1; J gene: TRBJ2-1; CDR3 length: 16; D gene: NA; clone size: few; CDR3 protein: CASSLESGNRFNEQFF; CDR3 DNA: TGCGCCAGCAGCTTGGAGTCAGGGAATAGGTTTAATGAGCAGTTCTTC
V gene: TRBV12-3/TRBV12-4; J gene: TRBJ1-6; CDR3 length: 13; D gene: NA; clone size: NA; CDR3 protein: CASSLRVNSPLHF; CDR3 DNA: TGTGCCAGCAGTTTGCGGGTAAATTCACCCCTCCACTTT
V gene: TRBV6-5; J gene: TRBJ1-6; CDR3 length: 12; D gene: NA; clone size: few; CDR3 protein: CASRYRDSPLHF; CDR3 DNA: TGTGCCAGCAGGTACAGGGATTCACCCCTCCACTTT
V gene: TRBV12-3/TRBV12-4; J gene: TRBJ2-1; CDR3 length: 16; D gene: TRBD2; clone size: NA; CDR3 protein: CASSLLSSGAYNEQFF; CDR3 DNA: TGTGCCAGCAGTTTACTTAGTAGCGGGGCGTACAATGAGCAGTTCTTC
V gene: TRBV12-3/TRBV12-4; J gene: TRBJ2-3; CDR3 length: 17; D gene: TRBD2; clone size: NA; CDR3 protein: CASSLFRTRHPTDTQYF; CDR3 DNA: TGTGCCAGCAGTTTATTCCGGACTAGACATCCCACAGATACGCAGTATTTT
V gene: TRBV7-9; J gene: TRBJ2-3; CDR3 length: 14; D gene: TRBD1; clone size: NA; CDR3 protein: CASSQGQLTDTQYF; CDR3 DNA: TGTGCCAGCAGCCAGGGACAGCTCACAGATACGCAGTATTTT
V gene: TRBV20-1; J gene: TRBJ2-3; CDR3 length: 14; D gene: NA; clone size: few; CDR3 protein: CSASSRVSTDTQYF; CDR3 DNA: TGCAGTGCTAGCAGTAGGGTCAGCACAGATACGCAGTATTTT
V gene: TRBV4-1; J gene: TRBJ2-3; CDR3 length: 16; D gene: NA; clone size: few; CDR3 protein: CASSQDRSPSLDTQYF; CDR3 DNA: TGCGCCAGCAGCCAAGATCGGTCTCCATCATTAGATACGCAGTATTTT
V gene: TRBV6-5; J gene: TRBJ1-2; CDR3 length: 14; D gene: NA; clone size: few; CDR3 protein: CASSLSGIPGGYTF; CDR3 DNA: TGTGCCAGCAGTTTATCGGGCATCCCGGGGGGCTACACCTTC
V gene: TRBV11-2; J gene: TRBJ2-1; CDR3 length: 15; D gene: TRBD2; clone size: NA; CDR3 protein: CASSFTGTRYNEQFF; CDR3 DNA: TGTGCCAGCAGCTTCACCGGGACTAGGTACAATGAGCAGTTCTTC
V gene: TRBV12-3/TRBV12-4; J gene: TRBJ2-1; CDR3 length: 15; D gene: TRBD2; clone size: NA; CDR3 protein: CASTVSGGSNNEQFF; CDR3 DNA: TGTGCCAGCACCGTTAGCGGGGGGTCGAACAATGAGCAGTTCTTC
V gene: TRBV15; J gene: TRBJ1-4; CDR3 length: 15; D gene: TRBD1; clone size: few; CDR3 protein: CATSRAGQGAMSLFF; CDR3 DNA: TGTGCCACCAGCAGAGCGGGACAGGGGGCAATGAGTCTGTTTTTT
V gene: TRBV7-9; J gene: TRBJ1-5; CDR3 length: 13; D gene: NA; clone size: NA; CDR3 protein: CASSLDGSQPQHF; CDR3 DNA: TGTGCCAGCAGCTTAGACGGTAGCCAGCCCCAGCATTTT
V gene: TRBV20-1; J gene: TRBJ2-6; CDR3 length: 14; D gene: NA; clone size: NA; CDR3 protein: CSARESSGANVLTF; CDR3 DNA: TGCAGTGCTAGAGAGAGCTCTGGGGCCAACGTCCTGACTTTC
V gene: TRBV18; J gene: TRBJ2-5; CDR3 length: 13; D gene: NA; clone size: few; CDR3 protein: CASSPPMRETQYF; CDR3 DNA: TGTGCCAGCTCACCACCAATGAGAGAGACCCAGTACTTC
V gene: TRBV19; J gene: TRBJ1-2; CDR3 length: 16; D gene: TRBD1; clone size: NA; CDR3 protein: CASSDRGHIGTYGYTF; CDR3 DNA: TGTGCCAGTAGTGACAGGGGGCATATAGGAACTTATGGCTACACCTTC
V gene: TRBV6-5; J gene: TRBJ2-4; CDR3 length: 19; D gene: TRBD2; clone size: NA; CDR3 protein: CASSYSTGTSGRAKNIQYF; CDR3 DNA: TGTGCCAGCAGTTACTCGACTGGGACTAGCGGGAGGGCCAAAAACATTCAGTACTTC
V gene: TRBV10-2; J gene: TRBJ2-1; CDR3 length: 15; D gene: TRBD2; clone size: many; CDR3 protein: CASSGLAGKGNEQFF; CDR3 DNA: TGCGCCAGCAGTGGACTAGCGGGGAAGGGCAATGAGCAGTTCTTC
V gene: TRBV6-6; J gene: TRBJ2-7; CDR3 length: 13; D gene: TRBD1; clone size: NA; CDR3 protein: CASSYNRGHEQYF; CDR3 DNA: TGTGCCAGCAGTTACAATAGGGGGCACGAGCAGTACTTC
V gene: TRBV9; J gene: TRBJ2-5; CDR3 length: 17; D gene: TRBD1; clone size: NA; CDR3 protein: CASSVVPGGTRGETQYF; CDR3 DNA: TGTGCCAGCAGCGTAGTCCCAGGGGGCACCCGGGGAGAGACCCAGTACTTC
V gene: TRBV28; J gene: TRBJ2-3; CDR3 length: 14; D gene: NA; clone size: few; CDR3 protein: CASSFSGITDTQYF; CDR3 DNA: TGTGCCAGCAGTTTTTCGGGGATTACAGATACGCAGTATTTT
V gene: TRBV6-1; J gene: TRBJ1-2; CDR3 length: 15; D gene: NA; clone size: many; CDR3 protein: CASSEAGQGSYGYTF; CDR3 DNA: TGTGCCAGCAGTGAAGCAGGGCAGGGCAGCTATGGCTACACCTTC
V gene: TRBV3-1; J gene: TRBJ2-5; CDR3 length: 14; D gene: NA; clone size: NA; CDR3 protein: CASSQSPGVETQYF; CDR3 DNA: TGTGCCAGCAGCCAAAGTCCAGGGGTAGAGACCCAGTACTTC
V gene: TRBV7-2; J gene: TRBJ2-1; CDR3 length: 12; D gene: NA; clone size: many; CDR3 protein: CASSLDSPSQFF; CDR3 DNA: TGTGCCAGCAGCCTTGACTCCCCCAGCCAGTTCTTC
V gene: TRBV28; J gene: TRBJ2-3; CDR3 length: 16; D gene: TRBD2; clone size: few; CDR3 protein: CASSLLGGTTTDTQYF; CDR3 DNA: TGTGCCAGCAGTTTATTGGGGGGGACTACCACAGATACGCAGTATTTT
V gene: TRBV6-1; J gene: TRBJ2-4; CDR3 length: 18; D gene: TRBD2; clone size: few; CDR3 protein: CASSPTSGGAGTKNIQYF; CDR3 DNA: TGTGCCAGCAGCCCTACTAGCGGGGGGGCCGGTACCAAAAACATTCAGTACTTC
V gene: TRBV6-5; J gene: TRBJ2-3; CDR3 length: 14; D gene: TRBD2; clone size: NA; CDR3 protein: CASFSPGRPDTQYF; CDR3 DNA: TGTGCCAGCTTCTCGCCCGGGAGGCCAGATACGCAGTATTTT
V gene: TRBV20-1; J gene: TRBJ2-1; CDR3 length: 11; D gene: NA; clone size: few; CDR3 protein: CSARSTNEQFF; CDR3 DNA: TGCAGTGCTAGGAGCACCAATGAGCAGTTCTTC
V gene: TRBV7-2; J gene: TRBJ1-4; CDR3 length: 14; D gene: NA; clone size: few; CDR3 protein: CASSAPGLGEKLFF; CDR3 DNA: TGTGCCAGCAGCGCACCGGGACTTGGAGAAAAACTGTTTTTT
V gene: TRBV11-1; J gene: TRBJ2-1; CDR3 length: 13; D gene: NA; clone size: NA; CDR3 protein: CASSLSWEGEQFF; CDR3 DNA: TGTGCCAGCAGCTTGAGTTGGGAAGGGGAGCAGTTCTTC
V gene: TRBV5-5; J gene: TRBJ2-2; CDR3 length: 17; D gene: TRBD2; clone size: few; CDR3 protein: CASSGGLAGEISGELFF; CDR3 DNA: TGTGCCAGCAGCGGGGGACTAGCGGGGGAGATCTCCGGGGAGCTGTTTTTT
V gene: TRBV5-1; J gene: TRBJ2-1; CDR3 length: 17; D gene: TRBD2; clone size: few; CDR3 protein: CASSLDGGVLAGGLQFF; CDR3 DNA: TGCGCCAGCAGCTTGGATGGTGGTGTGCTAGCGGGGGGCCTACAGTTCTTC
V gene: TRBV11-2; J gene: TRBJ1-1; CDR3 length: 18; D gene: NA; clone size: NA; CDR3 protein: CASSSKSGSKGMNTEAFF; CDR3 DNA: TGTGCCAGCAGCTCAAAATCGGGGTCAAAGGGGATGAACACTGAAGCTTTCTTT
V gene: TRBV10-3; J gene: TRBJ2-5; CDR3 length: 13; D gene: TRBD1; clone size: few; CDR3 protein: CATRTGKGETQYF; CDR3 DNA: TGTGCCACACGGACAGGGAAAGGGGAGACCCAGTACTTC
V gene: TRBV7-2; J gene: TRBJ2-5; CDR3 length: 14; D gene: NA; clone size: NA; CDR3 protein: CASSLGSGKETQYF; CDR3 DNA: TGTGCCAGCAGCTTAGGTTCCGGGAAAGAGACCCAGTACTTC
V gene: TRBV19; J gene: TRBJ2-3; CDR3 length: 14; D gene: NA; clone size: NA; CDR3 protein: CASRRDRSTDTQYF; CDR3 DNA: TGTGCCAGTAGGCGGGACAGAAGCACAGATACGCAGTATTTT
V gene: TRBV10-2; J gene: TRBJ1-6; CDR3 length: 16; D gene: NA; clone size: NA; CDR3 protein: CASSPTDRRNNSPLHF; CDR3 DNA: TGCGCCAGCAGTCCCACGGACCGACGAAATAATTCACCCCTCCACTTT
V gene: TRBV7-2; J gene: TRBJ1-6; CDR3 length: 15; D gene: TRBD1; clone size: NA; CDR3 protein: CASSFRDSYNSPLHF; CDR3 DNA: TGTGCCAGCAGCTTCCGGGACAGCTATAATTCACCCCTCCACTTT